The rows below give T cell receptor beta chains drawn from one sample of a study of cytomegalovirus exposure and HLA in healthy donors. Libraries were prepared by immunoSEQ multiplex PCR; TCRdb keeps only in-frame clonotypes and omits some of them. The data show over 200,000 clones, 70% to 90% seen once. Sequencing used PBMCs. Source of these receptors: a human donor in good health. CDR3s include the opening cysteine and the closing phenylalanine or tryptophan. The D gene is left open where the match is weak. Clone size, where shown, is once, few, many, or a class for clones that have expanded.

CDR3 protein: CASRLSREGTEAFF
CDR3 DNA: TGTGCCAGCAGACTATCCAGGGAGGGCACTGAAGCTTTCTTT
J gene: TRBJ1-1
V gene: TRBV28
D gene: -
clone size: -

CDR3 protein: CASVQEDTQYF
CDR3 DNA: TGTGCCAGCGTACAGGAAGATACGCAGTATTTT
J gene: TRBJ2-3
V gene: TRBV2
D gene: -
clone size: -

CDR3 protein: CSSSLSGLAGTSYEQYF
CDR3 DNA: TGTTCCAGCAGCTTATCTGGACTAGCGGGAACTTCGTACGAGCAGTACTTC
J gene: TRBJ2-7
V gene: TRBV7-9
D gene: TRBD2
clone size: few

CDR3 protein: CASSQELAGVSYEQYF
CDR3 DNA: TGCGCCAGCAGCCAAGAACTAGCGGGGGTCTCCTACGAGCAGTACTTC
J gene: TRBJ2-7
V gene: TRBV4-1
D gene: TRBD2
clone size: few

CDR3 protein: CASSPQTPMNTGELFF
CDR3 DNA: TGTGCCAGCAGCCCACAGACCCCAATGAACACCGGGGAGCTGTTTTTT
J gene: TRBJ2-2
V gene: TRBV11-2
D gene: -
clone size: -

CDR3 protein: CASSLAPRTGVLAKNIQYF
CDR3 DNA: TGTGCCAGCAGCTTAGCGCCCAGGACAGGGGTACTAGCCAAAAACATTCAGTACTTC
J gene: TRBJ2-4
V gene: TRBV7-2
D gene: TRBD1
clone size: -

CDR3 protein: CASNRDSVISNEQFF
CDR3 DNA: TGCGCCAGCAACCGGGACTCGGTGATCTCCAATGAGCAGTTCTTC
J gene: TRBJ2-1
V gene: TRBV5-1
D gene: -
clone size: -

CDR3 protein: CASSLDSLYGYTF
CDR3 DNA: TGTGCCAGCAGTCTAGACAGTCTCTATGGCTACACCTTC
J gene: TRBJ1-2
V gene: TRBV28
D gene: -
clone size: once

CDR3 protein: CASVGDRGNYGYTF
CDR3 DNA: TGTGCCAGTGTGGGGGACAGGGGCAACTATGGCTACACCTTC
J gene: TRBJ1-2
V gene: TRBV19
D gene: TRBD1
clone size: few

CDR3 protein: CASSLGDRGYEQYF
CDR3 DNA: TGTGCCAGCAGCTTGGGGGACAGGGGATACGAGCAGTACTTC
J gene: TRBJ2-7
V gene: TRBV5-6
D gene: TRBD1
clone size: -

CDR3 protein: CASSLVAGVNNEQFF
CDR3 DNA: TGTGCCAGCAGCTTAGTGGCGGGAGTAAACAATGAGCAGTTCTTC
J gene: TRBJ2-1
V gene: TRBV7-2
D gene: TRBD2
clone size: -

CDR3 protein: CASSPPGQGIGYTF
CDR3 DNA: TGTGCCAGCAGTCCCCCCGGACAGGGGATCGGCTACACCTTC
J gene: TRBJ1-2
V gene: TRBV27
D gene: TRBD1
clone size: -

CDR3 protein: CASSIRLETDTQYF
CDR3 DNA: TGCGCCAGCAGCATACGACTAGAAACAGATACGCAGTATTTT
J gene: TRBJ2-3
V gene: TRBV5-1
D gene: -
clone size: -

CDR3 protein: CASRGGNADTQYF
CDR3 DNA: TGTGCCAGTAGGGGGGGAAACGCAGATACGCAGTATTTT
J gene: TRBJ2-3
V gene: TRBV19
D gene: -
clone size: -

CDR3 protein: CASSLGLAGTYYEQYF
CDR3 DNA: TGCGCCAGCAGCTTAGGACTAGCGGGGACCTACTACGAGCAGTACTTC
J gene: TRBJ2-7
V gene: TRBV5-1
D gene: TRBD2
clone size: -

CDR3 protein: CASSNRGPSTDTQYF
CDR3 DNA: TGTGCCAGCAGTAACAGGGGGCCAAGCACAGATACGCAGTATTTT
J gene: TRBJ2-3
V gene: TRBV6-6
D gene: TRBD1
clone size: -

CDR3 protein: CASREPGQSNEQFF
CDR3 DNA: TGTGCCAGTAGAGAACCGGGACAGTCCAATGAGCAGTTCTTC
J gene: TRBJ2-1
V gene: TRBV19
D gene: TRBD1
clone size: -

CDR3 protein: CASGFLLTGELFF
CDR3 DNA: TGTGCTAGTGGTTTTCTATTAACCGGGGAGCTGTTTTTT
J gene: TRBJ2-2
V gene: TRBV12-5
D gene: -
clone size: few

CDR3 protein: CASSWSGGTDTQYF
CDR3 DNA: TGTGCCAGCAGTTGGAGCGGGGGCACAGATACGCAGTATTTT
J gene: TRBJ2-3
V gene: TRBV27
D gene: TRBD2
clone size: -

CDR3 protein: CASSLPSPGANVLTF
CDR3 DNA: TGTGCCAGCAGTTTACCGAGTCCCGGGGCCAACGTCCTGACTTTC
J gene: TRBJ2-6
V gene: TRBV28
D gene: -
clone size: -

CDR3 protein: CASSLYSSGTGELFF
CDR3 DNA: TGTGCCAGCAGCTTATATAGTAGCGGGACCGGGGAGCTGTTTTTT
J gene: TRBJ2-2
V gene: TRBV7-3
D gene: TRBD2
clone size: -

CDR3 protein: CASSISRQGLRGSAEAFF
CDR3 DNA: TGTGCCAGTAGTATTAGTAGACAGGGCCTCCGGGGGAGCGCTGAAGCTTTCTTT
J gene: TRBJ1-1
V gene: TRBV19
D gene: TRBD1
clone size: -

CDR3 protein: CSAGLLDTQYF
CDR3 DNA: TGCAGTGCTGGCTTATTGGATACGCAGTATTTT
J gene: TRBJ2-3
V gene: TRBV20-1
D gene: -
clone size: -

CDR3 protein: CASSKEVTEAFF
CDR3 DNA: TGTGCCAGCAGTAAGGAGGTCACTGAAGCTTTCTTT
J gene: TRBJ1-1
V gene: TRBV6-6
D gene: -
clone size: -

CDR3 protein: CASSLAGGGYEQYF
CDR3 DNA: TGCGCCAGCAGCTTGGCCGGGGGGGGCTACGAGCAGTACTTC
J gene: TRBJ2-7
V gene: TRBV5-1
D gene: TRBD2
clone size: -

CDR3 protein: CASSQEGVNTEAFF
CDR3 DNA: TGTGCCAGCAGCCAAGAGGGTGTGAACACTGAAGCTTTCTTT
J gene: TRBJ1-1
V gene: TRBV2
D gene: -
clone size: once

CDR3 protein: CASSLTGDSNQPQHF
CDR3 DNA: TGTGCCAGCAGCCTAACAGGAGATAGCAATCAGCCCCAGCATTTT
J gene: TRBJ1-5
V gene: TRBV7-9
D gene: -
clone size: -

CDR3 protein: CASSVLGLVGETQYF
CDR3 DNA: TGTGCCAGCAGTGTCCTAGGACTAGTCGGAGAGACCCAGTACTTC
J gene: TRBJ2-5
V gene: TRBV7-6
D gene: TRBD2
clone size: -

CDR3 protein: CASSSAEGNQPQHF
CDR3 DNA: TGTGCCAGCAGCTCCGCGGAGGGTAATCAGCCCCAGCATTTT
J gene: TRBJ1-5
V gene: TRBV7-9
D gene: -
clone size: -